This T cell receptor (beta chain) is drawn from a study of T cell repertoires in cytomegalovirus infection. Study-level background: Selection of CMV epitopes for the study included recently identified HLA-C-restricted and well-studied HLA-B-restricted ones. In public TCR beta signatures, there were indications of both CMV infection and matching HLA type.

Overall study results and limits: Summed public TCR beta family frequency identified CMV carriers bearing the relevant HLA.

TCRdb analysed the reads with MiXCR anew, one entry per CDR3 protein. The table shows around 770,000 distinct CDR3 sequences, with about 27% occurring only once. In germline, CDR1 is LNHDA, CDR2 SQIVND (reference sequence). J was trimmed by 3 bases and V by 6 bases; bases with no gene match: 6. The CDR3 has 15 residues. This clonotype was observed a few times. The antigen is undetermined. This clonotype was sampled from a human donor in good health (CMV status not recorded). Some clones in this sample may be carry-over from other donors' samples. Source: cultured CD8+ T cells from PBMCs, taken from culture after CMV antigen stimulation. V gene TRBV19 combines with J gene TRBJ2-5, with 11 bases matching TRBD2. The DNA for the CDR3 is TGTGCCAGTAGGGATAGCGGGGGGGCTGAAGAGACCCAGTACTTC. This translates into CASRDSGGAEETQYF. Full variable domain (missing parts from reference TRBV19 and TRBJ2-5): DGGITQSPKYLFRKEGQNVTLSCEQNLNHDAMYWYRQDPGQGLRLIYYSQIVNDFQKGDIAEGYSVSREKKESFPLTVTSAQKNPTAFYLCASRDSGGAEETQYFGPGTRLLVL.